The text below deals with one TCR beta chain. Living in 24 US areas, the participants were between about 18 and 100 years of age. The data derive from a study of blood T cell repertoires in COVID-19. The CDR3 is 14 residues long. Germline V CDR1 and CDR2: ENHRY, SYGVKD. V gave up 6 bases and J gave up 0 bases; unmatched junction bases: 2. Sequenced by immunoSEQ multiplex PCR; TCRdb stores in-frame clones only, minus some. Among some 270,000 clones listed, 80% to 90% were seen once. Sequenced material: PBMCs or T cells enriched from blood (not recorded which). The chain carries TRBV10-3 and TRBJ2-3; TRBD2 matches 8 bases. This clonotype was obtained from a woman aged 40-49 years who had been exposed to COVID-19. The CDR3 DNA reads TGTGCCATCAGGGCTAGCGGGAGCACAGATACGCAGTATTTT. Protein sequence: CAIRASGSTDTQYF.